The sample holds a few counts of the clone carrying this TCR beta chain. Its matching antigen is unknown. The data were obtained in a study of identical twins. This CDR3 is 15 amino acids long. The germline gives CDR1 SEHNR, CDR2 FQNEAQ (reference sequence). With 3 bases removed from V and 4 bases from J, the gap between germline ends came to 12 bases. From the 5' RACE reads, TCRdb called clonotypes with MiXCR, one entry per CDR3 protein. Of 460,000 or so distinct CDR3 sequences listed, approximately 15% are singletons. Study-level findings and limits: Sequences that were beta out-of-frame showed weaker excess twin sharing.

The same specimen was also included in a second study, on yellow fever vaccine responses in identical twins.

This clonotype was sampled from a woman between 18 and 29 years old in good health. The chain uses TRBV7-9 and TRBJ2-2; unclear D gene. The material sequenced was CD4+ T cells sorted from blood. CDR3 in amino acids: CASSLKSEVTGELFF. In nucleotides, the CDR3 is TGTGCCAGCAGCTTGAAGTCCGAGGTCACCGGGGAGCTGTTTTTT.